This record covers a single T cell receptor beta chain. This CDR3 is 16 amino acids long. With 0 bases removed from V and 5 bases from J, the gap between germline ends came to 17 bases. CDR1 is SGHRS, CDR2 YFSETQ, per germline. In the original analysis: Junction-only sequences without quality scores were provided by ImmunoSEQ, so filtering was different. The assay was immunoSEQ multiplex PCR, and TCRdb's table has in-frame clones only and misses some. The DNA gave D and trimming, while V, J and clone size come from that table. The sample lists about 2 million clones; 85% to 95% were seen once. The source of the sample is a study of shared clonotypes between healthy human individuals. Study background: Used for every donor were three CD4 naive, three CD4 memory, two CD8 naive and one CD8 memory plate.

Terminally differentiated effector memory CD45RA+ cells were left out of the naive CD8 fraction, which was CD45RO-negative and positively selected for CCR7. V is TRBV5-1 and J is TRBJ2-5; D remains ambiguous. The receptor's source is a man aged 18-30 years in good health. The specimen was naive CD8+ T cells sorted from blood. CDR3 residues: CASSLALGPVGETQYF. The DNA of the CDR3 is TGCGCCAGCAGCTTGGCTTTAGGCCCGGTCGGCGAGACCCAGTACTTC.